The rows below give T cell receptor beta chains drawn from one sample of a study of cytomegalovirus exposure and HLA in healthy donors. Only in-frame clones appear in the TCRdb table, and some are missing; sequencing was by immunoSEQ multiplex PCR. The table shows fewer than 120,000 clones, with approximately 89% occurring only once. The sample comprised PBMCs. Receptors were obtained from a woman under 30 in good health and CMV-seronegative. The CDR3 runs from the conserved cysteine through the conserved F or W. A D gene is named only where the DNA matches it firmly.

TRBD1,TRBJ1-5,14,TRBV27,CASSVDRGNQPQHF
NA,TRBJ1-1,16,TRBV15,CATSRAPGRLNTEAFF
NA,TRBJ2-5,12,TRBV28,CASSAGGETQYF
NA,TRBJ1-3,13,TRBV18,CASSPQGGNTIYF
TRBD1,TRBJ1-2,14,TRBV9,CASTRDRGTYGYTF
NA,TRBJ1-1,12,TRBV11-2,CASSSRGSEAFF
NA,TRBJ1-1,14,TRBV6-5,CASSYHGGITEAFF
NA,TRBJ2-3,17,TRBV5-6,CASTPGITMSPTDTQYF
NA,TRBJ2-1,14,TRBV9,CASSVVWQNSEQFF
NA,TRBJ2-3,14,TRBV11-2,CASTFRGATDTQYF
TRBD2,TRBJ2-5,13,TRBV29-1,CSVSFGSGGTQYF
NA,TRBJ2-1,12,TRBV7-2,CASSPRGGSKFF
NA,TRBJ2-2,15,TRBV11-2,CASSSRQANTGELFF
NA,TRBJ1-3,15,TRBV18,CASSPLAISGNTIYF
NA,TRBJ2-5,15,TRBV10-2,CASSVGEASQETQYF
NA,TRBJ1-3,14,TRBV2,CASRGSRSGNTIYF
TRBD1,TRBJ2-7,14,TRBV7-2,CASSFDRGNYEQYF
NA,TRBJ2-7,10,TRBV6-1,CASRGYEQYF
NA,TRBJ2-1,16,TRBV15,CATSRGERSSYNEQFF
NA,TRBJ1-6,15,TRBV4-2,CASSQGTGGSSPLHF
NA,TRBJ1-5,13,TRBV11-2,CASSLDLNQPQHF
TRBD1,TRBJ2-7,15,TRBV9,CASSPGQGDQYEQYF
TRBD2,TRBJ2-7,14,TRBV9,CASSPGLAVGEQYF
NA,TRBJ1-5,15,TRBV6-1,CASSYIQGGNQPQHF
NA,TRBJ1-3,18,TRBV4-2,CASSQGSRSGGIGNTIYF
NA,TRBJ1-2,15,TRBV28,CASSYAIDLKDGYTF
TRBD1,TRBJ1-2,14,TRBV9,CASAPPGQGYGYTF
NA,TRBJ1-2,16,TRBV21-1,CASSGVFPRDTCGYTF
TRBD1,TRBJ1-2,15,TRBV18,CASSPSGTGPYGYTF
NA,TRBJ2-3,12,TRBV15,CATSSSPDTQYF
TRBD1,TRBJ2-1,14,TRBV30,CAWSDRGAYNEQFF
TRBD2,TRBJ2-3,16,TRBV7-2,CASTSRGAGATDTQYF
NA,TRBJ2-7,13,TRBV28,CASSGTGESFQYF
TRBD2,TRBJ2-2,18,TRBV7-2,CASSPALAGVWGTGELFF
NA,TRBJ1-2,11,TRBV27,CASSSGVGYTF
TRBD1,TRBJ1-1,13,TRBV5-1,CASTQGAGTEAFF
TRBD1,TRBJ1-5,21,TRBV15,CATSRDEFRADRGGSNQPQHF
TRBD2,TRBJ2-1,15,TRBV7-3,CASSSSGSPYNEQFF
TRBD1,TRBJ1-2,14,TRBV2,CASSEKTGGLGYTF
TRBD1,TRBJ1-2,12,TRBV30,CAWDRANYGYTF
TRBD2,TRBJ2-1,15,TRBV5-4,CASSSAGTSGNEQFF
NA,TRBJ1-1,16,TRBV21-1,CASSKAQGAFGTEAFF
NA,TRBJ1-1,14,TRBV14,CASSVRGMNTEAFF
TRBD2,TRBJ2-3,15,TRBV6-4,CASSHSGAATDTQYF
NA,TRBJ1-5,16,TRBV7-8,CASSLGNTGSNQPQHF
TRBD2,TRBJ2-3,15,TRBV7-8,CASSSLAGVADTQYF
NA,TRBJ2-3,15,TRBV7-2,CASRTSGSSTDTQYF
TRBD1,TRBJ2-7,15,TRBV30,CAWSERDRGSYEQYF